The present T cell receptor beta chain was sequenced within a study of T-cell memory formation after mild COVID-19. The study's findings and limits: Clones which contracted sat mainly in CM and EM if CD4+, and in EMRA if CD8+. The appearance of some responding clones in pre-infection memory suggested that cross-reactive memory joined.

The sample holds a few counts of this clonotype. What it recognizes is unknown. The 5'RACE method, run with constant-segment primers, produced TCR alpha and TCR beta cDNA libraries (carrying sample barcodes and UMIs). MiXCR was run by TCRdb on the 5' RACE reads, yielding one entry per CDR3 protein. The sample consists of fewer than 650,000 distinct CDR3 sequences, approximately 21% of them appearing once. J lost 6 bases, V lost 1 base, and 10 bases had no gene match. From germline, CDR1 is SGHTA and CDR2 FQGNSA. The CDR3 loop spans 18 amino acids. The source is an adult woman who had mild COVID-19 (a few samples of this study predate the infection). Cell type and time point are not known. Material for sequencing was PBMCs or a T cell subset sorted from them (not recorded which). The V gene is TRBV7-2, the J gene TRBJ2-3; TRBD2 matches at 13 bases. The CDR3 coding sequence is TGTGCCAGCAGCTTAGTGTATCGACTAGCGGGGGGCCAGGATACGCAGTATTTT. Amino acid sequence: CASSLVYRLAGGQDTQYF.